Listed here are 29 T cell receptor beta chains from one sample, sequenced in a study of Ad26.COV2.S vaccination and SARS-CoV-2 variants. Generated by immunoSEQ multiplex PCR, the TCRdb table keeps only in-frame clones and is missing some. Here the sample spans about 350,000 clones, less than 90% being singletons. Treatment of the sample: roughly 18 received Ad26.COV2.S at low or high dose, single or two shots; 5 received placebo; per-sample allocation not given. Specimen acquisition occurred on day 63 following the initial vaccine or placebo injection. The sample consisted of peripheral blood, taken in a trial of Ad26.COV2.S vaccine versus placebo. These receptors all stem from a person aged 18-60 years who received the Ad26.COV2.S COVID-19 vaccine or a placebo.

V is TRBV3-1 (or the pseudogene TRBV3-2) and J is TRBJ2-7, with a tentative D call TRBD1 (5 bases). V lost 3 bases, J lost 0 bases, and 12 bases lay in between. There are 15 residues in the CDR3. CDR1 is LGHDT, CDR2 YNNKEL, per germline (reference sequence). CDR3 nucleotides: TGTGCCAGCAGCCATGACCAGGGTAGCTCCTACGAGCAGTACTTC. It is translated as CASSHDQGSSYEQYF.

The chain uses TRBV10-3 and TRBJ1-2; D ambiguous. The CDR3 has 12 amino acids. The germline V gene has CDR1 ENHRY and CDR2 SYGVKD. Deletions cut 2 bases from V and 3 bases from J, with 4 bases between. The CDR3 here is CAISEDDYGYTF. DNA for the CDR3: TGTGCCATCAGTGAGGATGACTATGGCTACACCTTC.

The chain is built from TRBV4-1 and TRBJ2-3, with D hard to call. CDR1 is MGHRA and CDR2 is YSYEKL in the germline V gene. This CDR3 region has 16 residues. Trimming took 1 base from V and 0 from J, leaving 11 bases between them. The CDR3 nucleotides are TGCGCCAGCAGCCAAGTACCGAATCTTAGCACAGATACGCAGTATTTT. Its protein product is CASSQVPNLSTDTQYF.

V and J are TRBV30 and TRBJ1-2; D is uncertain. Trimming removed 0 bases at V and 7 bases at J, with 12 bases between. CDR3 length: 13 amino acids. CDR1 and CDR2 from the germline V gene are GTSNPN and SVGIG (reference sequence). This CDR3 is CAWSVREEFGYTF. The DNA of the CDR3 is TGTGCCTGGAGTGTTCGGGAAGAATTTGGCTACACCTTC.

CDR3 DNA sequence: TGTGCCTGGAGTGTACTACCTGGCCGGGCCTCAGGCCCTTATGGCTACACCTTC. It encodes CAWSVLPGRASGPYGYTF. The V gene is TRBV30, the J gene TRBJ1-2; D not resolved. CDR3 size: 18 residues. V dropped 0 bases and J dropped 5 bases, with 25 bases sitting between them. Germline CDR1 is GTSNPN and CDR2 is SVGIG (reference sequence). Filled out from reference TRBV30 and TRBJ1-2, the complete variable domain reads SQTIHQWPATLVQPVGSPLSLECTVEGTSNPNLYWYRQAAGRGLQLLFYSVGIGQISSEVPQNLSASRPQDRQFILSSKKLLLSDSGFYLCAWSVLPGRASGPYGYTFGSGTRLTVV.

V usage is TRBV30 and J usage is TRBJ1-2; no definite D call. The CDR3 has 13 residues. Germline CDR1 and CDR2: GTSNPN and SVGIG (reference sequence). Trimming pared 2 bases from V and 4 bases from J, leaving 11 bases between. The CDR3 sequence: CAWSREGLYGYTF. In DNA form, the CDR3 reads TGTGCCTGGAGTAGGGAAGGACTCTATGGCTACACCTTC.

This chain connects TRBV10-3 to TRBJ2-7; 8 nucleotides line up with TRBD2. Germline assignment: CDR1 ENHRY and CDR2 SYGVKD. V was clipped by 2 bases and J by 3 bases; unmatched bases: 9. The CDR3 extends over 16 amino acids. Written as DNA, the CDR3 is TGTGCCATCAGTGAGAGAAGAGGGGCGGGAGGCTACGAGCAGTACTTC. The encoded protein is CAISERRGAGGYEQYF.

The chain combines TRBV5-4 with TRBJ1-5; possibly TRBD1 for D (5 bases). The V gene's germline CDR1 is SGHNT and CDR2 YYREEE (reference sequence). The CDR3 has 14 residues. Trimming took 1 base from V and 9 from J, leaving 14 bases between them. Here the CDR3 reads CASSLSRGSPPQHF. The CDR3 DNA sequence: TGTGCCAGCAGCTTGTCAAGGGGATCTCCGCCCCAGCATTTT.

The J gene is TRBJ2-5, the V gene TRBV18; weak D call: TRBD2 (6 bases). The CDR3 loop spans 16 amino acids. In germline, CDR1 is KGHSH, CDR2 LQKENI. With 0 bases removed from V and 5 bases from J, the gap between germline ends came to 16 bases. The CDR3 nucleotides are TGTGCCAGCTCACCACCAGGAGGGCAGGGTCGCGAGACCCAGTACTTC. Residues: CASSPPGGQGRETQYF.

This clone is judged medium-sized. The chain is built from TRBV19 and TRBJ1-6; the D is unclear. CDR1 and CDR2 from the germline V gene are LNHDA and SQIVND (reference sequence). This CDR3 region has 13 residues. The V gene lost 4 bases and the J gene lost 7 bases, with 8 bases spanning the gap. The CDR3 region is CASSTVLNSPLHF. The CDR3 DNA follows: TGTGCCAGTAGTACGGTCCTAAATTCACCCCTCCACTTT.

This clone came up once. The chain is built from TRBV5-4 and TRBJ1-2; 8 bases map to TRBD1. The CDR3 has 16 residues. V shed 0 bases, J shed 2 bases, and the junction held 6 bases outside the gene matches. Looked up from germline, CDR1 is SGHNT and CDR2 is YYREEE (reference sequence). Here the CDR3 reads CASSLAGRGQNYGYTF. CDR3 sequence (DNA): TGTGCCAGCAGCTTGGCGGGCAGGGGGCAGAACTATGGCTACACCTTC.

The chain is built from TRBV30 and TRBJ1-1; TRBD1 might be the D (5 bases). This CDR3 comprises 14 residues. V was clipped by 4 bases and J by 1 base, with 13 bases between them. Germline CDR1 is GTSNPN and CDR2 is SVGIG (reference sequence). CDR3 DNA: TGTGCCTGGAATCAGGGATTAAGGAACACTGAAGCTTTCTTT. Its translation is CAWNQGLRNTEAFF.

The rearrangement joins TRBV10-3 to TRBJ2-7; D not certain. The ends were cut back, 0 bases at V and 3 bases at J, with 9 bases in the middle. CDR1 ENHRY and CDR2 SYGVKD come from the germline V gene. There are 14 residues in the CDR3. CDR3 sequence reads: CAISESWERYEQYF. CDR3 nucleotides: TGTGCCATCAGTGAGTCGTGGGAACGCTACGAGCAGTACTTC.

This chain links TRBV29-1 with TRBJ1-4; D is uncertain. The CDR3 covers 13 residues. V was clipped by 2 bases and J by 7 bases, with 11 bases between them. CDR1 is SQVTM, CDR2 ANQGSEA, per germline. The CDR3 DNA is TGCAGCGTTGAAATACAAATAGGTGAAAAACTGTTTTTT. As protein: CSVEIQIGEKLFF.

This clone was seen once. The chain links TRBV5-4 to TRBJ1-4, with TRBD1 identical over 10 bases. The CDR3 runs 15 residues. J lost 7 bases, V lost 0 bases, and 3 bases had no gene match. Germline V gene lookup returns CDR1 SGHNT and CDR2 YYREEE (reference sequence). This CDR3 reads CASSLGQGASEKLFF. The CDR3 DNA is TGTGCCAGCAGCTTGGGACAGGGGGCCTCTGAAAAACTGTTTTTT.

The V gene is TRBV9, the J gene TRBJ2-5; D is possibly TRBD1 or TRBD2 (5 bases each). Trimming removed 2 bases at V and 5 bases at J, with 16 bases between. The germline CDR1 and CDR2 sequences are SGDLS and YYNGEE. The CDR3 is 15 residues long. CDR3 in DNA: TGTGCCAGCAGCGTGTGGGGGAGACGAGAGGAGACCCAGTACTTC. Protein: CASSVWGRREETQYF.

The chain recombines TRBV28 with TRBJ1-1, with D maybe TRBD1 (6 bases). Germline CDR1 reads MDHEN; CDR2 reads SYDVKM. Trimming stripped 3 bases from V and 1 base from J, with 15 bases between. This CDR3 has 16 residues. This CDR3 is CASSLELGRGNTEAFF. CDR3 coding DNA: TGTGCCAGCAGTTTGGAGTTGGGCAGGGGGAACACTGAAGCTTTCTTT.

The CDR3 sequence is CATAGTDEKLFF. DNA for the CDR3: TGTGCCACCGCCGGGACAGATGAAAAACTGTTTTTT. The chain is built from TRBV15 and TRBJ1-4; TRBD1 aligns across 7 bases. The CDR3 runs 12 residues. V lost 8 bases to trimming and J lost 6 bases; unmatched junction nucleotides: 3. Germline V gene sequence: CDR1 LNHNV, CDR2 YYDKDF (reference sequence).

The table lists this clone with a count of one. The chain employs TRBV9 and TRBJ2-7; D ambiguous. The CDR3 loop spans 13 amino acids. With 3 bases removed from V and 0 bases from J, the gap between germline ends came to 7 bases. Per germline, CDR1 SGDLS and CDR2 YYNGEE. CDR3 protein: CASSAASSYEQYF. The CDR3 DNA is TGTGCCAGCAGCGCCGCCAGCTCCTACGAGCAGTACTTC.

The V and J genes are TRBV6-5 and TRBJ2-1; no clear D. Germline CDR1 and CDR2: MNHEY and SVGAGI. This CDR3 is 13 amino acids long. The V end lost 8 bases, the J end lost 2 bases, and 10 bases lay between the germline ends. The CDR3 sequence: CASLLVAYNEQFF. The DNA of the CDR3 is TGTGCCAGCCTCTTAGTCGCCTACAATGAGCAGTTCTTC.

The V gene is TRBV7-3, the J gene TRBJ2-3; unclear D gene. Germline assignment: CDR1 SGHTA and CDR2 FQGTGA. The CDR3 contains 13 residues. Trimming removed 5 bases from V and 6 bases from J, with 12 bases in between. Written as DNA, the CDR3 is TGTGCCAGCAGCACCGGCGCTGCGGATACGCAGTATTTT. This translates into CASSTGAADTQYF.

This CDR3 is CASSQDWSGANYGYTF. Here the CDR3 DNA reads TGCGCCAGCAGCCAAGATTGGTCAGGAGCTAACTATGGCTACACCTTC. V and J are TRBV4-3 and TRBJ1-2; D not resolved. Germline assignment: CDR1 LGHNA and CDR2 YSLEER. The CDR3 is 16 residues long. V gave up 0 bases and J gave up 0 bases, with 11 bases separating them.

The J gene is TRBJ1-2, the V gene TRBV9, with D possibly TRBD1 on 5 matching bases. Germline assignment: CDR1 SGDLS and CDR2 YYNGEE. The CDR3 spans 14 residues. With 0 bases removed from V and 5 bases from J, the gap between germline ends came to 11 bases. CDR3 protein: CASSVGWTNYGYTF. DNA of the CDR3: TGTGCCAGCAGCGTAGGGTGGACAAATTATGGCTACACCTTC.

This clone was seen a few times. The gene calls are TRBV5-6 and TRBJ1-6; the D gene is possibly TRBD1 (6 bases). Trimming pared 7 bases from V and 14 bases from J, leaving 22 bases between. The V gene's germline CDR1 is SGHDT and CDR2 YYEEEE. The CDR3 loop spans 14 amino acids. The CDR3 region is CASWREGVIGTLHF. Written as DNA, the CDR3 is TGTGCCAGCTGGAGGGAGGGGGTAATTGGAACCCTCCACTTT.

This rearrangement joins TRBV10-3 to TRBJ2-1, with TRBD2 identical over 7 bases. There are 16 residues in the CDR3. Germline CDR1 and CDR2: ENHRY and SYGVKD. J gave up 2 bases and V 3 bases, and 7 bases lay outside the gene matches. The CDR3 protein is CAISEPGTTTYNEQFF. CDR3 in DNA: TGTGCCATCAGTGAACCCGGGACTACAACCTACAATGAGCAGTTCTTC.

The chain employs TRBV7-2 and TRBJ1-4; 7 nucleotides line up with TRBD1. The germline gives CDR1 SGHTA, CDR2 FQGNSA. This CDR3 comprises 17 residues. V was clipped by 5 bases and J by 2 bases; unmatched bases: 11. This chain's CDR3 is CASSHLRGQGTNEKLFF. The CDR3 region has the DNA TGTGCCAGCAGCCACCTTAGGGGGCAGGGGACTAATGAAAAACTGTTTTTT.

The rearrangement joins TRBV5-8 to TRBJ2-1; tentatively, D is TRBD1 or TRBD2 (6 bases each). V lost 4 bases to trimming and J lost 4 bases, with 15 bases between them. Germline-derived CDR1 and CDR2 are SGHTS and YDEGEE. The CDR3 spans 15 residues. For the CDR3, the DNA is TGTGCCAGCAGCCTGCGGGGTAGGGGGTACAATGAGCAGTTCTTC. Its translation: CASSLRGRGYNEQFF.

This clone was observed a single time. The chain carries TRBV4-1 and TRBJ2-5; D might be TRBD2 (6 bases). Trimming took 0 bases from V and 4 from J, leaving 6 bases between them. The CDR3 is 13 amino acids. CDR1 is MGHRA, CDR2 YSYEKL, per germline. The CDR3 DNA follows: TGCGCCAGCAGCCAAGAGGGGGGAGAGACCCAGTACTTC. Amino acid sequence: CASSQEGGETQYF.

This clone was detected once. The chain uses TRBV28 and TRBJ1-2; 10 nucleotides match TRBD1. V lost 5 bases, J lost 4 bases, and 7 bases stayed unmatched. The CDR3 totals 15 residues. The germline V gene has CDR1 MDHEN and CDR2 SYDVKM. CDR3 sequence: CASSRQGAQSYGYTF. CDR3 nucleotides: TGTGCCAGCAGTCGACAGGGGGCGCAAAGCTATGGCTACACCTTC.